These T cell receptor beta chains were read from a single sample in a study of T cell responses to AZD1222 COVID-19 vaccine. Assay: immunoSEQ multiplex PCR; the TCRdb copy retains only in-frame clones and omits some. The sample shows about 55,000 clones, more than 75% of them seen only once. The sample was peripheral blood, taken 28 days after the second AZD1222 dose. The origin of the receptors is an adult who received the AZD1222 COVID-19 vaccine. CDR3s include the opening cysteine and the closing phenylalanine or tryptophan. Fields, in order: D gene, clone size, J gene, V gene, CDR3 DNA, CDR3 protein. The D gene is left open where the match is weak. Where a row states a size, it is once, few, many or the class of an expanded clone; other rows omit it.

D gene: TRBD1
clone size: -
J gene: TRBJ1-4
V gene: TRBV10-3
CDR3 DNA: TGTGCCATCGGCCGGGACAGGAACGAAAAACTGTTTTTT
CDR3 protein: CAIGRDRNEKLFF

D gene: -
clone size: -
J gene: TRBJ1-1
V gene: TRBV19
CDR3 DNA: TGTGCCAGTAGGCAGGGGATGGGAACTGAAGCTTTCTTT
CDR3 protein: CASRQGMGTEAFF

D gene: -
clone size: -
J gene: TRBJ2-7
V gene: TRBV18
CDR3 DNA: TGTGCCAGCTCAACCGGGACGATCGACGAGCAGTACTTC
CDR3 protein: CASSTGTIDEQYF

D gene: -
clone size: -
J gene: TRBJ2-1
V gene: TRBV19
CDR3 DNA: TGTGCCAGTACCGGTGGTGGGATCTCAGTCTCCTACAATGAGCAGTTCTTC
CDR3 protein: CASTGGGISVSYNEQFF

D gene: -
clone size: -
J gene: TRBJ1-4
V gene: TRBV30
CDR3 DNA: TGTGCCTGGAGTGAAAGGCAGATTAATGAAAAACTGTTTTTT
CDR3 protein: CAWSERQINEKLFF

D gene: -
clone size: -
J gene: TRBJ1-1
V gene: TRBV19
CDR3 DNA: TGTGCCAGTAGTATTGTGGGCGGTGAAGCTTTCTTT
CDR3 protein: CASSIVGGEAFF

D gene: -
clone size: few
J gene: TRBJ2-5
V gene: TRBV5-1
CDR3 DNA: TGCGCCAGCAGCTTATTCATAATGCCATCGACAGCACAACAAGAGACCCAGTACTTC
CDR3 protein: CASSLFIMPSTAQQETQYF

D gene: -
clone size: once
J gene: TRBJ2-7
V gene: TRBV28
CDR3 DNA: TGTGCCAGCAATTCGGGACTCTACAGCTACGAGCAGTACTTC
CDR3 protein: CASNSGLYSYEQYF

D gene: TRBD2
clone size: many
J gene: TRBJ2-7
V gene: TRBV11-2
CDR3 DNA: TGTGCCAGCAGGGGAGGGACTACCAACCACGAGCAGTACTTC
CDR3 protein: CASRGGTTNHEQYF

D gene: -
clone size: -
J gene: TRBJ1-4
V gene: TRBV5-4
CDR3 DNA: TGTGCCAGCAGCAAGGACGGCCGAGGAAATGAAAAACTGTTTTTT
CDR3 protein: CASSKDGRGNEKLFF

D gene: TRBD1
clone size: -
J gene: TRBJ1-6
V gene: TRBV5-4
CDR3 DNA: TGTGCCAGCACTTCCCGAGCTGGGACAGGGGCTAATTCACCCCTCCACTTT
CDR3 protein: CASTSRAGTGANSPLHF

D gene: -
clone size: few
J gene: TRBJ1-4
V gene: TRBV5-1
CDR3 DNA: TGCGCCAGCAGCTTGGGACAGACTGCAACTAATGAAAAACTGTTTTTT
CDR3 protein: CASSLGQTATNEKLFF

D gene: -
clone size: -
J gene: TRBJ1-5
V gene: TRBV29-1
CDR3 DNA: TGCAGCGTGGCCCTCGGGGGTCCTTCATATAGCAATCAGCCCCAGCATTTT
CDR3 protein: CSVALGGPSYSNQPQHF

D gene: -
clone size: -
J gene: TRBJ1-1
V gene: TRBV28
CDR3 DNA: TGTGCCAGCAGTTTGTTGCCTCTTTCCACTGAAGCTTTCTTT
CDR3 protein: CASSLLPLSTEAFF

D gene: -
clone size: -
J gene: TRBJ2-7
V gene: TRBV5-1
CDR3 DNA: TGCGCCAGCAGCCTAGGACAGCTGGAGGACGAGCAGTACTTC
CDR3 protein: CASSLGQLEDEQYF

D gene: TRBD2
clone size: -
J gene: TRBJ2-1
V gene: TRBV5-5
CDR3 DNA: TGTGCCAGCAGCGGTGGTGACCAGGAGCGAGCGGGGGGGCGGTATGAGCAGTTCTTC
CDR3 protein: CASSGGDQERAGGRYEQFF

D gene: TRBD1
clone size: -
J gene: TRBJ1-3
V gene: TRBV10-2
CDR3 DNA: TGCGCCAGCCGCCCGGGACAGGGGGCATTTGGAAACACCATATATTTT
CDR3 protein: CASRPGQGAFGNTIYF

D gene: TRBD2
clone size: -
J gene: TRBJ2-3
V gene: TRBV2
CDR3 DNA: TGTGCCAGCAGCGCAACTAGCGGGGGATCTGATACGCAGTATTTT
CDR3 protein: CASSATSGGSDTQYF

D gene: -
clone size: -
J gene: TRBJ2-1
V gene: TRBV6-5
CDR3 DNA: TGTGCCAGCAGTCCTGTCGGGGGGCGGCAGTTCTTC
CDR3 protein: CASSPVGGRQFF

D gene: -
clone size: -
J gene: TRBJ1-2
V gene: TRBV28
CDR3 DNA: TGTGCCAGCAGTCCATCCGGGGCCTATGGCTACACCTTC
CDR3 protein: CASSPSGAYGYTF

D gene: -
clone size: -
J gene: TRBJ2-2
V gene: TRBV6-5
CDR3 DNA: TGTGCCAGCAGTTACTCCCGCACCGGGGAGCTGTTTTTT
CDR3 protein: CASSYSRTGELFF

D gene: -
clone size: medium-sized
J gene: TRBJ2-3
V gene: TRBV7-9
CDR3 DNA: TGTGCCAGCAGCCCCCAGGGGGGGGCGGATACGCAGTATTTT
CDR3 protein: CASSPQGGADTQYF

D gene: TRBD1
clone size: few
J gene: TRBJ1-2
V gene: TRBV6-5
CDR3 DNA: TGTGCCAGCAGTTACTCTGGGACAGAGTATGGCTACACCTTC
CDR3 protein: CASSYSGTEYGYTF

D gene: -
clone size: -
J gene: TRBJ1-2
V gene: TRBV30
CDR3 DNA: TGTGCCTGGGCACGGGACCCAGGGACCGGCTACACCTTC
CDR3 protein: CAWARDPGTGYTF

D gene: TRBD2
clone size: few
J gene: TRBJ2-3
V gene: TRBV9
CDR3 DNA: TGTGCCAGCAGCGTAGCTACGGCTAGCGGGATTCCCACTAGCACAGATACGCAGTATTTT
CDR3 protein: CASSVATASGIPTSTDTQYF

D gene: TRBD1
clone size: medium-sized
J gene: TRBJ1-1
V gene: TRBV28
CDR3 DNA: TGTGCCAGCAGTCCGCCCACAGGGGGCGGTGAAGCTTTCTTT
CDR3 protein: CASSPPTGGGEAFF

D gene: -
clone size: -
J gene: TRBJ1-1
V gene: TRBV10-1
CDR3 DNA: TGCGCCAGCAAAGACAGCTTGAACACTGAAGCTTTCTTT
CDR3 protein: CASKDSLNTEAFF

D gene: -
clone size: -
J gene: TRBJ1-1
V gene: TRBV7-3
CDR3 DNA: TGTGCCAGCAGCCCCCTTCCGAACACTGAAGCTTTCTTT
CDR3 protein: CASSPLPNTEAFF

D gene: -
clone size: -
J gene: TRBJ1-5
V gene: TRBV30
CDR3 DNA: TGTGCCTGGAGTGGGCAGGGGTTAGAGCCCCAGCATTTT
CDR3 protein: CAWSGQGLEPQHF

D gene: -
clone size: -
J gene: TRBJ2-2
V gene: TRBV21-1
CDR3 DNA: TGTGCCAGCAGCAAGGGACAGGGTAACACCGGGGAGCTGTTTTTT
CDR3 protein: CASSKGQGNTGELFF

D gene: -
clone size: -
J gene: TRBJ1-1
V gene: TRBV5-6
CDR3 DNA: TGTGCCAGCAGCCCCCCCGGGGTTATCACTGAAGCTTTCTTT
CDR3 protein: CASSPPGVITEAFF